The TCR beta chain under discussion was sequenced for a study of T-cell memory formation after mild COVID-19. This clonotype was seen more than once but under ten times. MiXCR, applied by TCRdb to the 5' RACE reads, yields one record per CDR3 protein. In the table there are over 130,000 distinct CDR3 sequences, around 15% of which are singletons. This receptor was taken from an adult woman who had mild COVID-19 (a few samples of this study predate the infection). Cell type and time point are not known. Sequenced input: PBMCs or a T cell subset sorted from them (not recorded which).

As DNA, the CDR3 is TGTGCCAGCACCCTTGGTTATGGCGGAAACACCATATATTTT. It yields the protein CASTLGYGGNTIYF. V is TRBV12-3 or TRBV12-4 and J is TRBJ1-3; unclear D gene. The germline V and J ends were trimmed by 7 bases and 4 bases, with 14 bases remaining between them. The length of the CDR3 is 14 residues.